One sample yielded the 25 T cell receptor beta chains listed below, sequenced in a study of T cell responses to AZD1222 COVID-19 vaccine. Clones were read by immunoSEQ multiplex PCR, and TCRdb kept only the in-frame ones, dropping some. The sample has approximately 140,000 clones; about 93% are singletons. Sequenced material: peripheral blood, taken on day 0 of AZD1222 vaccination. The receptors here all came from an adult in good health.

As concerns this clone: The sample carries other DNA sequences with the same CDR3. The chain employs TRBV2 and TRBJ1-1, with TRBD1 as a possible D gene (6 bases). Germline V gene sequence: CDR1 SNHLY, CDR2 FYNNEI. V shed 3 bases and J shed 1 base, with 6 bases lying between them. There are 13 residues in the CDR3. As DNA, the CDR3 is TGTGCCAGCAGTGACAGGGGGAACACTGAAGCTTTCTTT. Its translation: CASSDRGNTEAFF.

This chain joins TRBV9 and TRBJ2-7; either TRBD1 or TRBD2 may supply D (6 bases each). Germline assignment: CDR1 SGDLS and CDR2 YYNGEE. Trimming pared 0 bases from V and 3 bases from J, leaving 19 bases between. The CDR3 consists of 17 residues. The CDR3 loop reads CASSVGPTGRGGYEQYF. The CDR3 DNA reads as TGTGCCAGCAGCGTAGGCCCGACAGGCAGGGGAGGCTACGAGCAGTACTTC.

The rearrangement joins TRBV18 to TRBJ2-7, with D tentatively TRBD2 (5 bases). This CDR3 is built from 13 residues. Germline CDR1 reads KGHSH; CDR2 reads LQKENI. Trimming pared 2 bases from V and 3 bases from J, leaving 8 bases between. CDR3 protein: CASSPEGRYEQYF. CDR3 nucleotide sequence: TGTGCCAGCTCACCAGAGGGCCGCTACGAGCAGTACTTC.

The rearrangement links TRBV5-4 to TRBJ1-2; the match to TRBD1 covers 8 bases. The germline CDR1 and CDR2 sequences are SGHNT and YYREEE (reference sequence). This CDR3 spans 15 amino acids. V shed 4 bases, J shed 4 bases, and the junction held 9 bases outside the gene matches. The chain's CDR3 is CASSPPTGGAYGYTF. CDR3 bases: TGTGCCAGCAGCCCCCCAACAGGGGGGGCCTATGGCTACACCTTC.

The chain uses TRBV10-3 and TRBJ1-2; D not resolved. This CDR3 has 13 amino acids. Trimming shortened V by 8 bases and J by 3 bases, and 13 bases separated the two germline ends. Germline CDR1 is ENHRY and CDR2 is SYGVKD. Written as DNA, the CDR3 is TGTGCCATCTCGCCATCTGTAGACTATGGCTACACCTTC. Protein product: CAISPSVDYGYTF.

The chain has TRBV19 and TRBJ1-1; D is uncertain. Germline V CDR1 and CDR2: LNHDA, SQIVND (reference sequence). V was pared by 3 bases and J by 0 bases, with 5 bases between. The CDR3 length is 13 residues. The CDR3 DNA follows: TGTGCCAGTAGTATTAAAGTGAACACTGAAGCTTTCTTT. This gives the protein CASSIKVNTEAFF.

The chain links TRBV6-2 or TRBV6-3 to TRBJ2-3; 10 bases map to TRBD2. From germline, CDR1 is MNHEY and CDR2 SVGEGT. The CDR3 totals 16 residues. The junction had 9 bases not matched to a gene; V was cut back by 6 bases and J by 3 bases. The CDR3, as DNA: TGTGCCAGCAGCAGCGGGAGGGCCCTCGGGACAGATACGCAGTATTTT. Translation: CASSSGRALGTDTQYF.

A note on this clone: The same CDR3 also results from other DNA sequences found in this sample. J is TRBJ1-4 and V is TRBV20-1; no reliable D call. The V end lost 6 bases, the J end lost 5 bases, and 7 bases lay between the germline ends. The CDR3 spans 11 residues. Germline V gene lookup returns CDR1 DFQATT and CDR2 SNEGSKA (reference sequence). CDR3 in amino acids: CSAPKNEKLFF. The CDR3 DNA follows: TGCAGTGCCCCGAAGAATGAAAAACTGTTTTTT.

This chain connects TRBV7-8 to TRBJ2-7; D is possibly TRBD2 (6 bases). Trimming left V 2 bases short and J 7 bases short, with 12 bases between. This CDR3 spans 13 amino acids. The germline CDR1 and CDR2 sequences are SGHVS and FQNEAQ. The CDR3 sequence is CASSLSGAGEQYF. CDR3 sequence (DNA): TGTGCCAGCAGCTTATCCGGGGCGGGGGAGCAGTACTTC.

This clone was observed a single time. The CDR3 DNA reads TGTGCCAGCAGTTCACAGGGGAATGGCTACACCTTC. It encodes CASSSQGNGYTF. The chain combines TRBV27 with TRBJ1-2; TRBD1 agrees at 7 bases. Trimming removed 4 bases from V and 6 bases from J; junction bases left unmatched: 2. Germline values: CDR1 MNHEY, CDR2 SMNVEV (reference sequence). This CDR3 contains 12 residues.

This chain links TRBV4-1 with TRBJ1-2; unclear D gene. This CDR3 spans 15 amino acids. The germline gives CDR1 MGHRA, CDR2 YSYEKL. V lost 1 base, J lost 0 bases, and 9 bases lay in between. This CDR3 reads CASSQVYTANYGYTF. CDR3 DNA sequence: TGCGCCAGCAGCCAAGTCTATACAGCTAACTATGGCTACACCTTC.

CDR3 nucleotides: TGCGCCAGCAGCTCCGGACAGGCAAACACTGAAGCTTTCTTT. This translates into CASSSGQANTEAFF. J is TRBJ1-1 and V is TRBV5-1; 7 bases agree with TRBD1. CDR3 length: 14 amino acids. With 3 bases clipped from V and 2 bases from J, the junction kept 4 bases outside the gene matches. The germline V gene encodes CDR1 SGHRS and CDR2 YFSETQ.

This chain uses TRBV2 with TRBJ1-5; no firm D call. The germline CDR1 and CDR2 sequences are SNHLY and FYNNEI. This CDR3 is 13 amino acids long. Trimming took 1 base from V and 7 from J, leaving 8 bases between them. The CDR3 sequence: CASSEGYSQPQHF. In nucleotides, the CDR3 is TGTGCCAGCAGTGAAGGGTATAGCCAGCCCCAGCATTTT. The full variable domain, its missing parts supplied by reference TRBV2 and TRBJ1-5, is EPEVTQTPSHQVTQMGQEVILRCVPISNHLYFYWYRQILGQKVEFLVSFYNNEISEKSEIFDDQFSVERPDGSNFTLKIRSTKLEDSAMYFCASSEGYSQPQHFGDGTRLSIL.

The V and J genes are TRBV19 and TRBJ1-4; 9 nucleotides align to TRBD1. CDR1 is LNHDA and CDR2 is SQIVND in the germline V gene (reference sequence). The trim removed 6 bases at V and 0 bases at J, leaving 20 bases unmatched. The CDR3 runs to 21 residues. In DNA form, the CDR3 reads TGTGCCAGTAGCCTTGGGTGGGATATACAGGGGGCGTCGGCAACTAATGAAAAACTGTTTTTT. Its protein is CASSLGWDIQGASATNEKLFF.

The chain links TRBV3-1 (or the pseudogene TRBV3-2) to TRBJ2-3; TRBD2 might be the D (6 bases). CDR3 length: 16 residues. CDR1 LGHDT and CDR2 YNNKEL come from the germline V gene (reference sequence). Trimming took 7 bases from V and 0 from J, leaving 17 bases between them. This chain's CDR3 is CASTQRARGSTDTQYF. CDR3 coding DNA: TGTGCCAGCACTCAAAGGGCCCGGGGGAGCACAGATACGCAGTATTTT.

This clone was observed a handful of times. V gene TRBV11-2 combines with J gene TRBJ2-7; either TRBD1 or TRBD2 may fit D (5 bases each). The CDR3 loop spans 15 amino acids. Germline assignment: CDR1 SGHAT and CDR2 FQNNGV. V was cut by 1 base and J by 2 bases, with 12 bases left in between. CDR3 region: CASSLGGQGPYEQYF. CDR3 coding DNA: TGTGCCAGCAGCTTAGGTGGTCAGGGACCCTACGAGCAGTACTTC.

The V and J genes are TRBV14 and TRBJ2-7, with D perhaps matching TRBD1 (5 bases). The CDR3 spans 13 residues. V was trimmed by 3 bases and J by 6 bases, leaving 12 bases between them. The germline V gene encodes CDR1 SGHDN and CDR2 FVKESK. The CDR3 is CASSHLDTSEQYF. The CDR3, as DNA: TGTGCCAGCAGCCACCTGGACACGAGCGAGCAGTACTTC.

The CDR3 DNA reads TGTGCCAGCAGCGCGTACAATGAGCAGTTCTTC. As protein: CASSAYNEQFF. The rearrangement uses TRBV7-2 and TRBJ2-1, with D hard to call. CDR3 length: 11 amino acids. Trimming took off 5 bases at V and 4 bases at J, with 3 bases between the two ends. Germline V gives CDR1 SGHTA, CDR2 FQGNSA.

V is TRBV20-1 and J is TRBJ1-3, with a possible D match to TRBD1 (5 bases). The CDR3 extends over 13 amino acids. Germline CDR1 DFQATT, CDR2 SNEGSKA (reference sequence). V lost 3 bases, J lost 3 bases, and 9 bases lay in between. The CDR3 nucleotides are TGCAGTGCTAGTTCAGGGATTGGAAACACCATATATTTT. Amino acids: CSASSGIGNTIYF.

This clone has just one count. V gene TRBV6-2 or TRBV6-3 combines with J gene TRBJ1-5; D perhaps matches TRBD1 (5 bases). In germline, CDR1 is MNHEY, CDR2 SVGEGT. The CDR3 is 15 residues long. The germline V and J ends were trimmed by 3 bases and 3 bases, with 12 bases remaining between them. The CDR3 DNA is TGTGCCAGCAGTTATATAACAGGTCTCAATCAGCCCCAGCATTTT. Translation: CASSYITGLNQPQHF.

The chain uses TRBV2 and TRBJ2-7; D call uncertain. Trimming stripped 2 bases from V and 5 bases from J, with 13 bases between. Germline V gene lookup returns CDR1 SNHLY and CDR2 FYNNEI. The CDR3 runs 14 residues. In DNA, the CDR3 is TGTGCCAGCAGTGAAAGGCCAGCTGAGGACGAGCAGTACTTC. Amino acid sequence: CASSERPAEDEQYF.

V is TRBV7-2 and J is TRBJ2-7; TRBD2 agrees at 8 bases. CDR1 and CDR2 (germline): SGHTA, FQGNSA. Unmatched junction bases numbered 2, after V lost 4 bases and J lost 0 bases. The CDR3 sequence is 14 residues long. The CDR3 DNA follows: TGTGCCAGCAGCTCCGGGGGGGTCTCCTACGAGCAGTACTTC. Translated: CASSSGGVSYEQYF.

The chain combines TRBV6-2 or TRBV6-3 with TRBJ2-1; D is possibly TRBD1 or TRBD2 (5 bases each). The CDR3 totals 11 residues. CDR1 is MNHEY and CDR2 is SVGEGT in the germline V gene. Trimming took 4 bases from V and 11 from J, leaving 9 bases between them. The CDR3 loop is CASSLGTQQFF. The CDR3 region has the DNA TGTGCCAGCAGTTTGGGGACCCAGCAGTTCTTC.

The chain carries TRBV6-5 and TRBJ2-7; possible D gene TRBD2, 5 bases. Trimming took 2 bases from V and 2 from J, leaving 16 bases between them. Germline CDR1 reads MNHEY; CDR2 reads SVGAGI. The CDR3 runs 16 residues. This CDR3 reads CASSYGARHGTYEQYF. CDR3 DNA: TGTGCCAGCAGTTACGGTGCGCGACACGGGACCTACGAGCAGTACTTC.

The rearrangement links TRBV5-1 to TRBJ2-7, with a tentative D call TRBD1 (5 bases). V gave up 5 bases and J gave up 1 base, with 10 bases separating them. The CDR3 contains 13 residues. The germline V gene encodes CDR1 SGHRS and CDR2 YFSETQ. This CDR3 reads CASRLRESYEQYF. The CDR3 bases are TGCGCCAGCAGACTCAGGGAATCCTACGAGCAGTACTTC.